The clone carrying this TCR beta chain was detected once. Clones were read by immunoSEQ multiplex PCR, and TCRdb kept only the in-frame ones, dropping some. The sample has roughly 70,000 clones, approximately 82% seen once. The data originate from a study of OX40 agonist ivuxolimab in advanced cancers. Study overall: As their treatment, patients were administered ivuxolimab, an agonistic anti-OX40 (CD134) antibody. Previous treatment with anti-PD-1, anti-PD-L1 or anti-CTLA-4 therapy was allowed; under 50% had received some.

The CDR3 is 17 amino acids. Germline values: CDR1 SGHRS, CDR2 YFSETQ. Between the trimmed V and J ends, which lost 2 bases and 0 bases, there was a span of 15 bases. The material was CD4+ or CD8+ T cells sorted from blood, obtained in a trial of the OX40 agonist ivuxolimab. The rearrangement links TRBV5-1 to TRBJ2-1; D possibly corresponds to TRBD1 (5 bases). The TCR originated in an adult with an advanced solid tumor such as melanoma, head and neck, liver or kidney cancer. The CDR3 DNA reads TGCGCCAGCAGCTTTTCGACAGTTAAGAGCTCCTACAATGAGCAGTTCTTC. It yields the protein CASSFSTVKSSYNEQFF.